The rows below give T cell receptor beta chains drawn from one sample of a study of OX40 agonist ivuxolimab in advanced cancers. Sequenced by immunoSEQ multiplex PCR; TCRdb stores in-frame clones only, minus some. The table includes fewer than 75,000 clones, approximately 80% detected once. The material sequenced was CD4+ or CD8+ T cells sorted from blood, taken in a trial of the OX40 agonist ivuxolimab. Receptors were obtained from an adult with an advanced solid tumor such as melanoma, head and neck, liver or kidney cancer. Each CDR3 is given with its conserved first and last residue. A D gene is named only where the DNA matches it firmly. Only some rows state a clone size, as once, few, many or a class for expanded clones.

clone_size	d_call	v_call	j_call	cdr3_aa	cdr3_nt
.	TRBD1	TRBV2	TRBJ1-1	CASSEVGDRGAFF	TGTGCCAGCAGTGAAGTAGGGGACAGGGGAGCTTTCTTT
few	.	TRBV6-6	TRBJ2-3	CASRSGQGGTDTQYF	TGTGCCAGCCGTTCCGGACAGGGAGGGACAGATACGCAGTATTTT
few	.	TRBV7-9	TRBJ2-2	CASSSELFF	TGTGCCAGCAGCTCGGAGCTGTTTTTT
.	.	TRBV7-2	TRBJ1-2	CASSSLGGGYTF	TGTGCCAGCAGCTCTCTCGGGGGGGGCTACACCTTC
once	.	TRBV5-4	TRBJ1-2	CASSIDRGFDGYTF	TGTGCCAGCAGCATTGACCGGGGGTTCGATGGCTACACCTTC
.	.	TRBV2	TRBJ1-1	CASSGGVEAFF	TGTGCCAGCAGTGGGGGTGTTGAAGCTTTCTTT
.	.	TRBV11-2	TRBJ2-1	CASSLESYNEQFF	TGTGCCAGCAGCTTAGAATCCTACAATGAGCAGTTCTTC
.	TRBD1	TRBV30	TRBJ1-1	CAWSGGTENTEAFF	TGTGCCTGGAGTGGTGGGACAGAGAACACTGAAGCTTTCTTT
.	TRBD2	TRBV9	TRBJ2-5	CASSSGGQETQYF	TGTGCCAGCAGCTCCGGGGGGCAAGAGACCCAGTACTTC
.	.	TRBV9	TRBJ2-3	CASSIRTGLDTQYF	TGTGCCAGCAGCATTCGAACGGGGCTTGATACGCAGTATTTT
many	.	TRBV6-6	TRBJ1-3	CASSYLAVSGNTIYF	TGTGCCAGCAGTTACCTGGCAGTGTCTGGAAACACCATATATTTT
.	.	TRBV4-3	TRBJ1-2	CASSQEVGGANYGYTF	TGCGCCAGCAGCCAAGAGGTCGGGGGAGCTAACTATGGCTACACCTTC
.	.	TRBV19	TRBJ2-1	CASSIASGYEQFF	TGTGCCAGTAGTATAGCGTCAGGGTATGAGCAGTTCTTC
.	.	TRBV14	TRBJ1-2	CASSRQGRDYGYTF	TGTGCCAGCAGCCGTCAGGGGCGCGACTATGGCTACACCTTC
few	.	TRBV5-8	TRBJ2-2	CASSLASYLIPGELFF	TGTGCCAGCAGCTTGGCCTCGTATCTTATCCCCGGGGAGCTGTTTTTT
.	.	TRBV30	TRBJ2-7	CAWSWGADYEQYF	TGTGCCTGGAGCTGGGGGGCCGACTACGAGCAGTACTTC
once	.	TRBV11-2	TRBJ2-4	CASSLDGSKNIQYF	TGTGCCAGCAGCTTAGACGGGTCCAAAAACATTCAGTACTTC
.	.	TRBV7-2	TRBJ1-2	CASSLEPQTNYGYTF	TGTGCCAGCAGCTTAGAGCCACAGACGAACTATGGCTACACCTTC
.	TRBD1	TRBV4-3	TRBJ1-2	CASSRDRGQLRGYTF	TGCGCCAGCAGCCGGGACAGGGGGCAATTGCGCGGCTACACCTTC
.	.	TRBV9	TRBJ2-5	CASSFGFGGETQYF	TGTGCCAGCAGCTTTGGATTTGGGGGAGAGACCCAGTACTTC
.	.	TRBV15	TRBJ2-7	CATSRGGGAGEQYF	TGTGCCACCAGCAGAGGGGGCGGGGCGGGCGAGCAGTACTTC
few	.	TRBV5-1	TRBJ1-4	CASSLSGAGDEKLFF	TGCGCCAGCAGCTTGTCGGGGGCAGGGGATGAAAAACTGTTTTTT
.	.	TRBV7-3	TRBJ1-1	CASSRNMNTEAFF	TGTGCCAGCAGCCGTAATATGAACACTGAAGCTTTCTTT
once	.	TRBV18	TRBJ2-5	CASSSSYQETQYF	TGTGCCAGCTCATCTTCGTACCAAGAGACCCAGTACTTC
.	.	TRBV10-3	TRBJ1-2	CAIRGSAPYGYTF	TGTGCCATCAGGGGGTCAGCGCCTTATGGCTACACCTTC
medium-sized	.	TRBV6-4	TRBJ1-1	CASSVGGAEAFF	TGTGCCAGCAGTGTTGGGGGCGCTGAAGCTTTCTTT
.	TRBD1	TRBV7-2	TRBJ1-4	CASSSQTGTNEKLFF	TGTGCCAGCAGCTCACAGACAGGGACTAATGAAAAACTGTTTTTT
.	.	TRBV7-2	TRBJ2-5	CASSLVAAQETQYF	TGTGCCAGCAGCTTAGTGGCGGCCCAAGAGACCCAGTACTTC
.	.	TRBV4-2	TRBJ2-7	CASSQDRGYEQYF	TGTGCCAGCAGCCAAGACCGGGGCTACGAGCAGTACTTC
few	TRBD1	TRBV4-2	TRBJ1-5	CASSQVGQESQPQHF	TGTGCCAGCAGCCAAGTAGGACAGGAGAGTCAGCCCCAGCATTTT
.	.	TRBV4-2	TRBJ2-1	CASSQGGAPNEQFF	TGTGCCAGCAGCCAAGGCGGGGCGCCGAATGAGCAGTTCTTC
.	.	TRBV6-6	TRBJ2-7	CASSGPDRKQSYEQYF	TGTGCCAGCAGTGGACCTGACAGGAAGCAGTCCTACGAGCAGTACTTC
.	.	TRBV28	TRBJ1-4	CASSLSGHDEKLFF	TGTGCCAGCAGTTTATCAGGGCATGACGAAAAACTGTTTTTT
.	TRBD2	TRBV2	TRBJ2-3	CASSKSLAGLTDTQYF	TGTGCCAGCAGTAAAAGCCTAGCGGGGCTCACAGATACGCAGTATTTT
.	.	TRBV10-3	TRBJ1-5	CAISPSTDQPQHF	TGTGCCATCAGCCCTTCGACTGATCAGCCCCAGCATTTT
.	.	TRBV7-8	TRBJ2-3	CASSPAMSTDTQYF	TGTGCCAGCAGCCCCGCCATGAGCACAGATACGCAGTATTTT